This TCR beta chain was identified in a study of vaccination effects on CD4 cells after COVID-19. Study-wide context: BNT162b2 vaccine or mRNA-1273 vaccine was given to participants in two doses. Sample provision by two convalescent patients occurred 16 days and one week before vaccination.

Sequenced by immunoSEQ multiplex PCR; TCRdb stores in-frame clones only, minus some. The top ten clones hold about 5.4% of a sample with 55,000 or so clones, around 82% of them seen once. ViraFEST assay sequencing came after antigen-specific CD4+ T cells were expanded with viral peptide pools. It was after more than 8 days of culture that CD4+ T cells were isolated. The person's infection with SARS-CoV-2, confirmed by PCR, took place between March and December 2020. They grew approximately 2.1 million PBMC in each well, adding around 9 IU/ml IL-2 and 8 to 10 ug/ml peptides. As to this clone: Its antigen is unidentified.

The clonotype comes from a human donor who had a prior SARS-CoV-2 infection. The sequenced sample was CD4+ T cells from PBMCs cultured with HIV peptides, obtained before COVID-19 vaccination. Subset meaning: HIV-1 Nef peptide pool negative control/reference culture.

Here the CDR3 DNA reads TGTGCCAGCACCTACGGGGGGGCTAAAGAGACCCAGTACTTC. Protein: CASTYGGAKETQYF. The chain recombines TRBV3-1 (or the pseudogene TRBV3-2) with TRBJ2-5; 8 bases align to TRBD2. This CDR3 has 14 residues. CDR1 and CDR2 from the germline V gene are LGHDT and YNNKEL (reference sequence). Trimming cost V 7 bases and J 3 bases; bases outside gene matches: 7.